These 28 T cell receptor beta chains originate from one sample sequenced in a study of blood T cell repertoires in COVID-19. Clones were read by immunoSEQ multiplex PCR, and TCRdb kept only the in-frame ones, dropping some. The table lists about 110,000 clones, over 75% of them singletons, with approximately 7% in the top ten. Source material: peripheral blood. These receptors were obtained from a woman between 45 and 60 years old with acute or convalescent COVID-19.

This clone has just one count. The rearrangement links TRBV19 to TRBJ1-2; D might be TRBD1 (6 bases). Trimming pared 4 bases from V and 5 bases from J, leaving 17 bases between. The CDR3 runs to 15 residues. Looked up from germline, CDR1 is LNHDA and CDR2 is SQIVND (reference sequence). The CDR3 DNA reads TGTGCCAGTAGTAAAAGGACAGCTGTTCGGTATGGCTACACCTTC. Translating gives CASSKRTAVRYGYTF.

CDR3 in DNA: TGTGCCACCAGCAGAGATGCAGTCCCTGGAAACACCATATATTTT. This encodes CATSRDAVPGNTIYF. V is TRBV15 and J is TRBJ1-3; D ambiguous. The CDR3 covers 15 residues. V was trimmed by 0 bases and J by 2 bases, leaving 8 bases between them. The germline V gene has CDR1 LNHNV and CDR2 YYDKDF (reference sequence).

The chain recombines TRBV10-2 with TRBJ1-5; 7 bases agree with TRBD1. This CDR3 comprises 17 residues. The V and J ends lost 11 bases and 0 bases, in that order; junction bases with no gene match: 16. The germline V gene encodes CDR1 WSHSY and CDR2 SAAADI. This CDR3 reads CARIRQGDGYSNQPQHF. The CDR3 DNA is TGCGCCCGAATTAGACAGGGCGACGGGTATAGCAATCAGCCCCAGCATTTT.

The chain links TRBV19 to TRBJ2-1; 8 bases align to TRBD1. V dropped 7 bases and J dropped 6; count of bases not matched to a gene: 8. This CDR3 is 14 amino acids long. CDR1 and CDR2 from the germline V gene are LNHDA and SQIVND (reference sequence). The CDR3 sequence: CASTRQGSRNEQFF. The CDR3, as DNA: TGTGCCAGTACCCGACAGGGGTCGCGCAATGAGCAGTTCTTC.

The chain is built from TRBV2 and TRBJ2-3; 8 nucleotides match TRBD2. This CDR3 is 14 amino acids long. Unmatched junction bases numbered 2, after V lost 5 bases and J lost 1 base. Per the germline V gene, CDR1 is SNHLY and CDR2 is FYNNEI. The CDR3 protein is CASSLRGGTDTQYF. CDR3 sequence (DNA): TGTGCCAGCAGTTTGCGGGGGGGCACAGATACGCAGTATTTT.

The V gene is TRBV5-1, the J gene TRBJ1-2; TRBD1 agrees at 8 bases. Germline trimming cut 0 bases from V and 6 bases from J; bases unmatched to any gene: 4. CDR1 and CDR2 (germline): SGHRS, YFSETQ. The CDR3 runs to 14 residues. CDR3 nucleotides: TGCGCCAGCAGCTTGGGGACAGGGAGAGATGGCTACACCTTC. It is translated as CASSLGTGRDGYTF.

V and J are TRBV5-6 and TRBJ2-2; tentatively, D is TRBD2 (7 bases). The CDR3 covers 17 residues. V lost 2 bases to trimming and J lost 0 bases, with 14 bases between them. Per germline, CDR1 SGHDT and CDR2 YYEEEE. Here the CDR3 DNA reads TGTGCCAGCAGCTTTCGGGGGGCCGGCTCGAACACCGGGGAGCTGTTTTTT. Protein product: CASSFRGAGSNTGELFF.

The CDR3 reads CASSRDSHYGYTF. The CDR3 bases are TGTGCCAGCAGTCGGGACAGTCACTATGGCTACACCTTC. This rearrangement joins TRBV6-5 to TRBJ1-2, with 7 nucleotides matching TRBD1. V was pared by 5 bases and J by 3 bases, with 3 bases of the junction left unmatched. Germline CDR1 and CDR2: MNHEY and SVGAGI. This CDR3 has 13 amino acids.

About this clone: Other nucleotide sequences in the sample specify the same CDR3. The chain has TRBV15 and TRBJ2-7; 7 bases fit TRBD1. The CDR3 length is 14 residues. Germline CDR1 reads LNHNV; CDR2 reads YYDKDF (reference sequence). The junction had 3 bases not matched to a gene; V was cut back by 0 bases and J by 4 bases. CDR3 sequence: CATSRDRTGYEQYF. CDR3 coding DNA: TGTGCCACCAGCAGAGATAGGACAGGTTACGAGCAGTACTTC.

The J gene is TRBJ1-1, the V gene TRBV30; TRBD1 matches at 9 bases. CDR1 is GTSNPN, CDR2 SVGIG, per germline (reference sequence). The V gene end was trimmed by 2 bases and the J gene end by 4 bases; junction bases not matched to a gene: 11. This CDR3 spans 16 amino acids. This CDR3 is CAWSPHRGRGSTEAFF. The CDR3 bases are TGTGCCTGGAGTCCCCACAGGGGGCGGGGGAGCACTGAAGCTTTCTTT.

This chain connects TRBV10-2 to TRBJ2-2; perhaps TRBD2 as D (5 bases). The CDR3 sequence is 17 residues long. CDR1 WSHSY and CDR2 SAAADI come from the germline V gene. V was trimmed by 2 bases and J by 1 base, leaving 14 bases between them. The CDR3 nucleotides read TGCGCCAGCAGTGAGAATAGCGAGACTCTGAACACCGGGGAGCTGTTTTTT. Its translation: CASSENSETLNTGELFF.

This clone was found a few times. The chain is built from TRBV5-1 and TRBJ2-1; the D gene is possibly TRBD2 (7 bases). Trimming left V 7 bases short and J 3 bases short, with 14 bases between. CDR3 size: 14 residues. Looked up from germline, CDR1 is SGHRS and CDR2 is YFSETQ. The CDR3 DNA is TGCGCCAGCGGTGGCGGGGGCAACTACAATGAGCAGTTCTTC. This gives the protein CASGGGGNYNEQFF.

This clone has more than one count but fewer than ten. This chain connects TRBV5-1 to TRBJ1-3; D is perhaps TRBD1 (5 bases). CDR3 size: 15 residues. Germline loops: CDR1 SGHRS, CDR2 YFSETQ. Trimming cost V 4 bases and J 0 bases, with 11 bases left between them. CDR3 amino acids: CASSLPRDSGNTIYF. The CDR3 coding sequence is TGCGCCAGCAGCCTGCCCAGGGACTCTGGAAACACCATATATTTT.

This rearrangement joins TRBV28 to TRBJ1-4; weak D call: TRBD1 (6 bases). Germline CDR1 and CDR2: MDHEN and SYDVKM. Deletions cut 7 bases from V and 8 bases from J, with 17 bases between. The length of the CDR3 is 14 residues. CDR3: CASMGTQGNEKLFF. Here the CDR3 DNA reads TGTGCCAGCATGGGGACACAGGGAAACGAAAAACTGTTTTTT.

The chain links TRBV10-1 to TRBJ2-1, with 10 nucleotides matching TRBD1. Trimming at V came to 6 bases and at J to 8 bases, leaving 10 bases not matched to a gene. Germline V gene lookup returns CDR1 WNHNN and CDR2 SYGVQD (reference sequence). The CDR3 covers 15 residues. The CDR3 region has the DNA TGCGCCAGCAGCCACTCCGGGACAGGGGACGATGAGCAGTTCTTC. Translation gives CASSHSGTGDDEQFF.

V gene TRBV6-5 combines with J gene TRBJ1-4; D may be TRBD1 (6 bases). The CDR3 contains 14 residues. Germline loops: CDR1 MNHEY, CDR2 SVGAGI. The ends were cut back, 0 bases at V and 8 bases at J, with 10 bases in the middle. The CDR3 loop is CASSYSSGEEKLFF. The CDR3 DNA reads TGTGCCAGCAGTTACTCCTCAGGGGAGGAAAAACTGTTTTTT.

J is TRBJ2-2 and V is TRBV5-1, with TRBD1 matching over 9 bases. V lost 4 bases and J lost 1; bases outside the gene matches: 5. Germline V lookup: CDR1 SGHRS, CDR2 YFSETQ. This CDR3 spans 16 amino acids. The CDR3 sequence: CASSAPGQGNTGELFF. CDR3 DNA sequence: TGCGCCAGCAGCGCCCCGGGACAGGGGAACACCGGGGAGCTGTTTTTT.

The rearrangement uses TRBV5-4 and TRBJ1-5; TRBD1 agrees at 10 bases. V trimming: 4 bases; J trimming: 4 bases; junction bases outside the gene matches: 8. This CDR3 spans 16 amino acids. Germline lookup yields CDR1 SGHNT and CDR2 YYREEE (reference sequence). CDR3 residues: CASSPGGTGANQPQHF. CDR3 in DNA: TGTGCCAGCAGCCCGGGGGGGACAGGGGCGAATCAGCCCCAGCATTTT.

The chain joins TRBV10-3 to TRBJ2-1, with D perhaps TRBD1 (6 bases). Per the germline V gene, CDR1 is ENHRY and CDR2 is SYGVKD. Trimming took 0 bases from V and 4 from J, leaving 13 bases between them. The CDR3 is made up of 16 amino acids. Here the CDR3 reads CAISESTTGEYNEQFF. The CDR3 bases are TGTGCCATCAGTGAGTCGACGACAGGAGAGTACAATGAGCAGTTCTTC.

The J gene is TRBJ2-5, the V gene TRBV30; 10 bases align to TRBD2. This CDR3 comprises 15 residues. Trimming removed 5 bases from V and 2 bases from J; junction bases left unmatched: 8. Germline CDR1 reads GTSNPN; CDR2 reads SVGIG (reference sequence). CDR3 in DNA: TGTGCCTGGGACCTAGCGGGGGTATATCAAGAGACCCAGTACTTC. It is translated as CAWDLAGVYQETQYF.

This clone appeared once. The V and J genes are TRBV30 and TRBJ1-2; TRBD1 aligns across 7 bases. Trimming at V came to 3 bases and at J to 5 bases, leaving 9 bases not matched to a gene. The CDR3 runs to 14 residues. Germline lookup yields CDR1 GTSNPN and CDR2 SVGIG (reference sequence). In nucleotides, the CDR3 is TGTGCCTGGAGCTCGACAGGGATTGGGTATGGCTACACCTTC. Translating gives CAWSSTGIGYGYTF.

CDR3: CASSIPGGFQPQHF. DNA of the CDR3: TGTGCCAGTAGTATCCCGGGGGGTTTTCAGCCCCAGCATTTT. The rearrangement uses TRBV19 and TRBJ1-5, with TRBD1 as a possible D gene (5 bases). The CDR3 totals 14 residues. Germline-derived CDR1 and CDR2 are LNHDA and SQIVND (reference sequence). The germline V and J ends were trimmed by 3 bases and 6 bases, with 12 bases remaining between them.

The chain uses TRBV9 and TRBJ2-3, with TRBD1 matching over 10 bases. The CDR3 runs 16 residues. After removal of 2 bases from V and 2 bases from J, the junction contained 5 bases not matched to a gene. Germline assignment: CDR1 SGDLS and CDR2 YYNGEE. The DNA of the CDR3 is TGTGCCAGCAGCGTGCGGGGGACAGGGGACACAGATACGCAGTATTTT. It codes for CASSVRGTGDTDTQYF.

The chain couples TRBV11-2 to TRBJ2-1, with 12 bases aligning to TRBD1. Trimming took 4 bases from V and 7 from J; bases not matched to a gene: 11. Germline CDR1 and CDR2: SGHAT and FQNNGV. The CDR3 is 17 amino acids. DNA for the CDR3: TGTGCCAGCAGCTCTGGGCTGGGACAGGGGGCGAGAAATGAGCAGTTCTTC. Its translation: CASSSGLGQGARNEQFF.

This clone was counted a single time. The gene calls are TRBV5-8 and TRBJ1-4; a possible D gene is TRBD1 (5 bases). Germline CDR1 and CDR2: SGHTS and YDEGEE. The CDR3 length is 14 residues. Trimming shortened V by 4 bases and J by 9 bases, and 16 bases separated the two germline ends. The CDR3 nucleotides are TGTGCCAGCAGCCCGGGTAGGGAGGGGCAAAAACTGTTTTTT. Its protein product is CASSPGREGQKLFF.

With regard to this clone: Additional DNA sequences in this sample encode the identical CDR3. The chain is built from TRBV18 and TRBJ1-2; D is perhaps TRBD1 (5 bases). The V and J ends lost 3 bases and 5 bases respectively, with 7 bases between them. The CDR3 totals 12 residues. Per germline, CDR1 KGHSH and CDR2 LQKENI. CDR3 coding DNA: TGTGCCAGCTCACCGGAGGGGTATGGCTACACCTTC. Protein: CASSPEGYGYTF.

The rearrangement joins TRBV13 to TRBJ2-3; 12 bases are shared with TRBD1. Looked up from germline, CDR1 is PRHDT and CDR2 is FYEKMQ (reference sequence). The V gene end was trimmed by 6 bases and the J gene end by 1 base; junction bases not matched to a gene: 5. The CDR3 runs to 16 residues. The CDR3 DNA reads TGTGCCAGCAGTCCGGGACAGGGGGCGCGCACAGATACGCAGTATTTT. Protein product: CASSPGQGARTDTQYF.

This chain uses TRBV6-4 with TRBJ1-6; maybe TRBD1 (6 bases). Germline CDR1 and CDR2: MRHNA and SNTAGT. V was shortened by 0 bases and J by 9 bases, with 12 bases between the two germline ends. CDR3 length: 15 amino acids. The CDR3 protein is CASSDSSVDSSPLHF. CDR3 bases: TGTGCCAGCAGTGACTCGTCGGTGGACAGTTCACCCCTCCACTTT.